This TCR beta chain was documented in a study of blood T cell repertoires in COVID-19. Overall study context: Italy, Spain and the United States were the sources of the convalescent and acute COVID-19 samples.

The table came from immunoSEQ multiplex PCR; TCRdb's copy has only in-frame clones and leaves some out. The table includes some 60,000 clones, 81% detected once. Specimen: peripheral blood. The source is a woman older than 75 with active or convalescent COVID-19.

The CDR3 sequence is CASSAQGANTEAFF. CDR3 DNA sequence: TGTGCCAGCAGCGCTCAGGGGGCCAACACTGAAGCTTTCTTT. This chain connects TRBV9 to TRBJ1-1; 8 bases line up with TRBD1. CDR1 is SGDLS, CDR2 YYNGEE, per germline. With V trimmed by 3 bases and J by 2 bases, 3 bases remained unmatched. The CDR3 runs to 14 residues.